This TCR beta chain was sequenced for a study of T cell changes during pregnancy in multiple sclerosis. J lost 3 bases, V lost 5 bases, and 5 bases had no gene match. This CDR3 spans 14 amino acids. Looked up from germline, CDR1 is MNHEY and CDR2 is SVGAGI. TCRdb keeps only in-frame clones here, not all; method: immunoSEQ multiplex PCR. The sample lists some 37,000 clones, approximately 91% occurring once. The clonotype was recovered from a female donor with multiple sclerosis, enrolled in a pregnancy study. This chain joins TRBV6-5 and TRBJ2-7, with 9 bases aligning to TRBD1. The source was CD8+ T cells from peripheral blood mononuclear cells, collected in the third trimester of pregnancy. The CDR3 sequence: CASSTWDRVYEQYF. The CDR3 DNA follows: TGTGCCAGCAGTACTTGGGACAGGGTCTACGAGCAGTACTTC.